This T cell receptor (beta chain) appears in the sequencing data of a study of blood T cell repertoires in COVID-19. Germline loops: CDR1 SGHRS, CDR2 YFSETQ. The ends lost 4 bases at V and 5 bases at J; junction bases unmatched: 10. The length of the CDR3 is 15 residues. The data were produced by immunoSEQ multiplex PCR, yet TCRdb's version contains in-frame clones alone and is incomplete. Of some 200,000 clones in the sample, 82% were seen once. V is TRBV5-1 and J is TRBJ1-1, with TRBD1 matching over 8 bases. This TCR came from a woman aged 55-70 years with acute COVID-19. The sample taken for sequencing was PBMCs or T cells enriched from blood (not recorded which). CDR3 bases: TGCGCCAGCAGCCTCGGGACAGGTGGGGGGACTGAAGCTTTCTTT. Its protein is CASSLGTGGGTEAFF. Full variable domain (missing parts from reference TRBV5-1 and TRBJ1-1): KAGVTQTPRYLIKTRGQQVTLSCSPISGHRSVSWYQQTPGQGLQFLFEYFSETQRNKGNFPGRFSGRQFSNSRSEMNVSTLELGDSALYLCASSLGTGGGTEAFFGQGTRLTVV.